This TCR beta chain was identified in a study of beta chain features in type 1 diabetes. Broader study findings: Healthy donors had naive, central memory and Treg TCRB repertoires that appeared less similar than those seen among patients. In all four CD4+ subsets, TCRB CDR3 length was significantly, moderately reduced in type 1 diabetes. The VDJ junctions of type 1 diabetes patients carried fewer insertions and more deletions.

Every participating donor gave one draw, a heparinised blood sample averaging around 0.11 L. Sorting that relied on CD45RO/CCR7/CD25/CD127/CD95/CD27 yielded CD4+ naive, central memory, regulatory and stem cell-like memory cells. Expressed TCRB transcripts got sequenced, as all isolated RNA was reverse transcribed. Sequencing used immunoSEQ multiplex PCR; TCRdb keeps in-frame clones, though not all of them. The table records 500,000 to 650,000 clones, 9.5% to 15% of them present only once. Only a few counts were recorded for this clone. Its antigen is currently unknown. The sequenced sample was naive CD4+ T cells from blood. This sequence originates from a man aged 25-45 years with type 1 diabetes.

CDR3 sequence reads: CASTDRGSGYTF. The CDR3 region has the DNA TGTGCCAGCACCGACAGGGGTTCTGGCTACACCTTC. V and J are TRBV28 and TRBJ1-2, with 8 bases lining up with TRBD1. V lost 7 bases and J lost 7; bases outside the gene matches: 5. Germline V gene data show CDR1 as MDHEN and CDR2 as SYDVKM. This CDR3 has 12 residues.